This T cell receptor beta chain was sequenced in a study of T-cell reconstitution after alpha-beta-depleted transplantation in children. Germline lookup yields CDR1 MDHEN and CDR2 SYDVKM. The CDR3 spans 15 residues. V was pared by 5 bases and J by 2 bases, with 15 bases between. Researchers prepared the TCRbeta library using unique molecular identifiers, the study reports. TCRdb reanalysed the PCR reads using MiXCR and keeps one entry per CDR3 protein. The data show just over 950,000 distinct CDR3 sequences, with roughly 29% seen just once and about 28% held by the top ten. This clonotype was counted between two and nine times.

The receptor comes from a boy less than two years old who had a stem cell transplant for SCID, so the T cells may come from the graft donor. The chain combines TRBV28 with TRBJ1-1; unclear D gene. The sample was PBMCs, mostly from graft donor cells, taken 360 days after TCRalphabeta/CD19-depleted stem cell transplant. The CDR3 protein is CASSPFGPQNTEAFF. The CDR3, as DNA: TGTGCCAGCAGTCCATTCGGGCCTCAAAACACTGAAGCTTTCTTT.